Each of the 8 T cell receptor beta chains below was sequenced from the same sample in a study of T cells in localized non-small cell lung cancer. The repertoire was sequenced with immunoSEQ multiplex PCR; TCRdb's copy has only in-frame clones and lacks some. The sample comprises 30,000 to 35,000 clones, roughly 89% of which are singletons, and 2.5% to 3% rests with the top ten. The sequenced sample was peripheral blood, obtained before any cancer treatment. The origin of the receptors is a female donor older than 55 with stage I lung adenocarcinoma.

CDR3 sequence: CASSLTSGSTYNEQFF. The CDR3 nucleotides are TGTGCCAGCAGCTTGACTAGCGGGAGTACCTACAATGAGCAGTTCTTC. V and J are TRBV7-9 and TRBJ2-1; 12 nucleotides agree with TRBD2. This CDR3 has 16 residues. Germline V gene lookup returns CDR1 SEHNR and CDR2 FQNEAQ (reference sequence). The junction had 2 bases not matched to a gene; V was cut back by 3 bases and J by 2 bases.

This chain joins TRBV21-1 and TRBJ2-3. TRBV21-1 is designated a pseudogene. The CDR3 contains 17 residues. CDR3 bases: TGTGCCAGCAGCAAAAGGACATTTGGGGGGCCTGGGTATACGCAGTATTTT. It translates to CASSKRTFGGPGYTQYF.

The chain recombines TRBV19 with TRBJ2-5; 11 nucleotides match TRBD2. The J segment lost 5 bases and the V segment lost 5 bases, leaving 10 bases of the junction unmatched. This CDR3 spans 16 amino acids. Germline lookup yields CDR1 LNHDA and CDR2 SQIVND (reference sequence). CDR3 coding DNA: TGTGCCAGTAGTGGATTGCTAGCGGGAGGCTCTGAGACCCAGTACTTC. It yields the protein CASSGLLAGGSETQYF. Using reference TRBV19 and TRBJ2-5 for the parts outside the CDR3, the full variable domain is DGGITQSPKYLFRKEGQNVTLSCEQNLNHDAMYWYRQDPGQGLRLIYYSQIVNDFQKGDIAEGYSVSREKKESFPLTVTSAQKNPTAFYLCASSGLLAGGSETQYFGPGTRLLVL.

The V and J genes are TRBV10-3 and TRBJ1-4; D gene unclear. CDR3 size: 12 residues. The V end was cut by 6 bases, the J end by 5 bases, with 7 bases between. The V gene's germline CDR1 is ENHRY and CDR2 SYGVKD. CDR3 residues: CAISSENEKLFF. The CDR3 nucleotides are TGTGCCATCAGCAGTGAGAATGAAAAACTGTTTTTT.

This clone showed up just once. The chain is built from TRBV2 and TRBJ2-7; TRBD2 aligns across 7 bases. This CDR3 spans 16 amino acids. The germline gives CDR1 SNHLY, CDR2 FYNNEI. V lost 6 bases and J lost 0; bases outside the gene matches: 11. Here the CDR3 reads CASRGPLADNSYEQYF. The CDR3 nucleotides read TGTGCCAGCAGGGGGCCCCTAGCGGATAACTCCTACGAGCAGTACTTC.

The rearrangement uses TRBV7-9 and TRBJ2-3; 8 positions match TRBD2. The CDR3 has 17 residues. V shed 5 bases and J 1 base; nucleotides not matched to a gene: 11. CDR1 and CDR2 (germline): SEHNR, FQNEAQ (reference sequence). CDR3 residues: CASSLPTGGWGTDTQYF. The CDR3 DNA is TGTGCCAGCAGCCTCCCAACGGGAGGGTGGGGCACAGATACGCAGTATTTT.

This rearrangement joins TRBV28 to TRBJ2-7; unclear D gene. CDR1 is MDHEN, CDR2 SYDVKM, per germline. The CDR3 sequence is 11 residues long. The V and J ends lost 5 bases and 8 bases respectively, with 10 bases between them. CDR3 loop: CASSNKFQQYF. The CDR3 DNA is TGTGCCAGCAGTAATAAGTTCCAGCAGTACTTC. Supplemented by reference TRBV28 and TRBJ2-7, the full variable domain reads DVKVTQSSRYLVKRTGEKVFLECVQDMDHENMFWYRQDPGLGLRLIYFSYDVKMKEKGDIPEGYSVSREKKERFSLILESASTNQTSMYLCASSNKFQQYFGPGTRLTVT.

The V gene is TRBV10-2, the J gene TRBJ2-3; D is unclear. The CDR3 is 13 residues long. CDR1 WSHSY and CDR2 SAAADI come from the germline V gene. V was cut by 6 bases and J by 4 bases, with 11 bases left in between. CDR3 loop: CASRPGSADTQYF. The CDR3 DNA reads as TGCGCCAGCAGGCCTGGATCGGCAGATACGCAGTATTTT.